This T cell receptor (beta chain) was recorded in a study of shared clonotypes between healthy human individuals. Across the whole study: Each donor's CD8 memory used one plate, CD8 naive two, each CD4 subset three.

Naive CD8 cells were CD45RO-negative, positively selected for CCR7, excluding terminally differentiated effector memory CD45RA+ cells. Donors, healthy HIV-negative adults, lacked recent acute infections or vaccinations. This CDR3 comprises 13 residues. V was cut by 0 bases and J by 4 bases, with 6 bases left in between. Germline V gives CDR1 LNHNV, CDR2 YYDKDF (reference sequence). Clones were read by immunoSEQ multiplex PCR, and TCRdb kept only the in-frame ones, dropping some. The sample carries about 2 million clones, approximately 94% recorded once. The sequence derives from a man between 18 and 29 years old in good health. Material for sequencing was naive CD8+ T cells sorted from blood. The rearrangement joins TRBV15 to TRBJ1-2; no firm D call. CDR3 loop: CATSRDPLYGYTF. The CDR3 nucleotides are TGTGCCACCAGCAGAGATCCTCTCTATGGCTACACCTTC.